Listed here are 5 T cell receptor beta chains from one sample, sequenced in a study of PD-1 blockade in classical Hodgkin lymphoma (dated by TCRdb to 2020 to 2021). Preparation of the library involved the immunoSEQ multiplex PCR assay. The clones in this table, taken by TCRdb from immuneACCESS, are in-frame only. Not every clone is retained; where verified, under half of the shortfall comes from an unresolved V gene, and the cause of the rest is unknown. For this sample there are under 13,000 clones; 70% to 75% appear just once. Jointly, the top ten make up 2.5% to 4% of the sample. The sample's time point label, decoded: cycle 4 day 1 (C4D1), after more than 5 weeks of nivolumab. Every trial patient had relapsed after autologous stem cell transplantation, and cohorts A, B and C differed in prior brentuximab vedotin exposure. Using a Miltenyi CD4+ T cell isolation kit, CD4+ T cells were purified from thawed PBMCs through magnetic negative selection.

The sample consisted of CD4+ T cells from blood, taken before the fourth cycle of nivolumab. These receptors originate from a human donor with classical Hodgkin lymphoma.

The rearrangement uses TRBV5-6 and TRBJ2-7, with D possibly being TRBD1 (5 bases). The CDR3 sequence is 13 residues long. V was cut by 0 bases and J by 3 bases, with 7 bases left in between. Per the germline V gene, CDR1 is SGHDT and CDR2 is YYEEEE. The CDR3 loop is CASSLVDSYEQYF. The CDR3 DNA reads TGTGCCAGCAGCTTGGTAGACAGCTACGAGCAGTACTTC.

J is TRBJ2-7 and V is TRBV15; the D gene could be TRBD1 or TRBD2 (5 bases each). This CDR3 comprises 14 residues. Germline lookup yields CDR1 LNHNV and CDR2 YYDKDF (reference sequence). V dropped 0 bases and J dropped 4 bases, with 10 bases sitting between them. The CDR3 DNA reads as TGTGCCACCAGCAGAGATTGGGGGAATTACGAGCAGTACTTC. It specifies CATSRDWGNYEQYF.

The rearrangement uses TRBV19 and TRBJ2-2; no definite D call. The germline V and J ends were trimmed by 6 bases and 5 bases, with 16 bases remaining between them. Germline V gene lookup returns CDR1 LNHDA and CDR2 SQIVND (reference sequence). The CDR3 extends over 15 amino acids. The CDR3 DNA follows: TGTGCCAGTAGGCCCGTCAGCCTTTCTACCGGGGAGCTGTTTTTT. Translated: CASRPVSLSTGELFF.

V is TRBV5-1 and J is TRBJ2-7; weak D call: TRBD2 (6 bases). Germline CDR1 and CDR2: SGHRS and YFSETQ. The V end was cut by 4 bases, the J end by 7 bases, with 15 bases between. The CDR3 totals 13 residues. The CDR3 sequence: CASSPTWGEEQYF. The CDR3 DNA reads TGCGCCAGCAGCCCGACTTGGGGGGAAGAGCAGTACTTC.

This clone was counted a single time. The J gene is TRBJ2-6, the V gene TRBV28; maybe TRBD1 (6 bases). Looked up from germline, CDR1 is MDHEN and CDR2 is SYDVKM. The CDR3 covers 18 residues. The V end was cut by 4 bases, the J end by 0 bases, with 16 bases between. CDR3 loop: CASSSGERNSSGANVLTF. DNA of the CDR3: TGTGCCAGCAGTTCAGGGGAACGGAATAGCTCTGGGGCCAACGTCCTGACTTTC.